The 32 T cell receptor beta chains given below trace back to one sample, sequenced in a study of OX40 agonist ivuxolimab in advanced cancers. Library generation was performed with the immunoSEQ multiplex PCR assay. In TCRdb, the immuneACCESS table is reduced to in-frame sequences with V and J assigned. These tables do not hold every clone; where another copy was compared, an unresolved V gene accounts for under half, and the others remain unexplained. For this sample there are roughly 10,000 clones; roughly nine tenths appear just once. 15% to 20% of the sample is in the top ten clones. Sequenced here: CD4+ or CD8+ T cells sorted from blood, sampled in a trial of the OX40 agonist ivuxolimab. Receptors originate from an adult with an advanced solid tumor such as melanoma, head and neck, liver or kidney cancer.

CDR3 sequence (DNA): TGTGCCAGCAGTTACTCCGGGACATACGGCTACACCTTC. This codes for CASSYSGTYGYTF. The rearrangement links TRBV6-6 to TRBJ1-2, with D perhaps matching TRBD1 (6 bases). The CDR3 is 13 amino acids. Germline V gene sequence: CDR1 MNHNY, CDR2 SVGAGI (reference sequence). Trimming left V 0 bases short and J 8 bases short, with 10 bases between.

V usage is TRBV10-1 and J usage is TRBJ2-1; D is unclear. The germline V and J ends were trimmed by 8 bases and 3 bases, with 14 bases remaining between them. Germline CDR1 reads WNHNN; CDR2 reads SYGVQD (reference sequence). The CDR3 extends over 14 amino acids. The CDR3 nucleotides read TGCGCCAGCGGCCCTGGAAGGCTCTACAATGAGCAGTTCTTC. Its translation: CASGPGRLYNEQFF.

This chain joins TRBV9 and TRBJ1-1; D possibly corresponds to TRBD1 (5 bases). Germline CDR1 reads SGDLS; CDR2 reads YYNGEE. The length of the CDR3 is 15 residues. The germline V and J ends were trimmed by 0 bases and 0 bases, with 9 bases remaining between them. CDR3 sequence reads: CASSVGGSLNTEAFF. The CDR3 DNA is TGTGCCAGCAGCGTAGGGGGGAGTCTGAACACTGAAGCTTTCTTT. Full variable domain (missing parts from reference TRBV9 and TRBJ1-1): DSGVTQTPKHLITATGQRVTLRCSPRSGDLSVYWYQQSLDQGLQFLIQYYNGEERAKGNILERFSAQQFPDLHSELNLSSLELGDSALYFCASSVGGSLNTEAFFGQGTRLTVV.

The J gene is TRBJ1-1, the V gene TRBV13; 9 positions agree with TRBD1. Germline loops: CDR1 PRHDT, CDR2 FYEKMQ (reference sequence). The V segment lost 4 bases and the J segment 3 bases; nucleotides outside the gene matches: 3. The CDR3 runs 14 residues. The chain's CDR3 is CASSSRTGDTEAFF. As DNA, the CDR3 is TGTGCCAGCAGCTCGCGGACAGGGGACACTGAAGCTTTCTTT.

The chain carries TRBV6-8 and TRBJ2-3; D perhaps matches TRBD2 (7 bases). Germline CDR1 MNHGY, CDR2 SAAAGT. Between the trimmed V and J ends, which lost 1 base and 5 bases, there was a span of 16 bases. The CDR3 runs 16 residues. CDR3 in amino acids: CASSYWGAGVEDTQYF. The DNA of the CDR3 is TGTGCCAGCAGTTACTGGGGGGCGGGAGTGGAAGATACGCAGTATTTT.

In this sample, this clone turned up once. The J gene is TRBJ1-2, the V gene TRBV6-5, with TRBD1 matching 7 bases. CDR3 length: 14 residues. The V gene end was trimmed by 2 bases and the J gene end by 0 bases; junction bases not matched to a gene: 0. CDR1 is MNHEY, CDR2 SVGAGI, per germline. CDR3 residues: CASSYGTANYGYTF. The DNA of the CDR3 is TGTGCCAGCAGTTACGGGACAGCTAACTATGGCTACACCTTC.

The chain is built from TRBV6-1 and TRBJ1-2; no reliable D call. Germline V lookup: CDR1 MNHNS, CDR2 SASEGT. The V end was cut by 4 bases, the J end by 4 bases, with 4 bases between. The CDR3 has 11 residues. This CDR3 reads CASSAPYGYTF. CDR3 nucleotides: TGTGCCAGCAGTGCGCCCTATGGCTACACCTTC.

The V call is TRBV19, the J call TRBJ2-5; D is possibly TRBD2 (6 bases). From germline, CDR1 is LNHDA and CDR2 SQIVND (reference sequence). The CDR3 runs 15 residues. The V end lost 3 bases, the J end lost 5 bases, and 16 bases lay between the germline ends. Here the CDR3 DNA reads TGTGCCAGTAGTATGCGGGGCTCCCAGGAGGAGACCCAGTACTTC. This codes for CASSMRGSQEETQYF.

This chain connects TRBV5-1 to TRBJ2-5; the match to TRBD2 covers 8 bases. The CDR3 runs to 18 residues. J lost 5 bases, V lost 3 bases, and 18 bases had no gene match. Germline-derived CDR1 and CDR2 are SGHRS and YFSETQ. CDR3 in amino acids: CASSSRGASGFLRETQYF. DNA of the CDR3: TGCGCCAGCAGCTCGCGGGGGGCTAGCGGGTTTTTAAGGGAGACCCAGTACTTC. The entire variable domain, with the rest obtained from reference TRBV5-1 and TRBJ2-5, is as follows: KAGVTQTPRYLIKTRGQQVTLSCSPISGHRSVSWYQQTPGQGLQFLFEYFSETQRNKGNFPGRFSGRQFSNSRSEMNVSTLELGDSALYLCASSSRGASGFLRETQYFGPGTRLLVL.

V is TRBV4-3 and J is TRBJ2-7; 9 positions match TRBD1. V lost 3 bases and J lost 1; bases outside the gene matches: 1. The CDR3 runs to 14 residues. Germline assignment: CDR1 LGHNA and CDR2 YSLEER. Here the CDR3 DNA reads TGCGCCAGCAGCCATGGGACAGGGTCCTACGAGCAGTACTTC. It specifies CASSHGTGSYEQYF.

The chain is built from TRBV28 and TRBJ2-2; D unclear. CDR3 length equals 15 residues. The V and J ends lost 6 bases and 3 bases respectively, with 14 bases between them. Per germline, CDR1 MDHEN and CDR2 SYDVKM. The CDR3 bases are TGTGCCAGCAGGTTCGAAATGAGCGACACCGGGGAGCTGTTTTTT. Its translation: CASRFEMSDTGELFF.

V and J are TRBV27 and TRBJ2-5; a possible D gene is TRBD1 (6 bases). V was pared by 5 bases and J by 5 bases, with 18 bases between. Germline values: CDR1 MNHEY, CDR2 SMNVEV (reference sequence). The CDR3 runs 15 residues. CDR3: CASSANPGARETQYF. In DNA form, the CDR3 reads TGTGCCAGCAGTGCCAACCCAGGGGCACGGGAGACCCAGTACTTC.

V is TRBV6-1 and J is TRBJ2-3, with 8 bases matching TRBD2. The CDR3 covers 16 residues. From germline, CDR1 is MNHNS and CDR2 SASEGT. The V segment lost 0 bases and the J segment 2 bases; nucleotides outside the gene matches: 4. The chain's CDR3 is CASSEAASGYTDTQYF. The CDR3 coding sequence is TGTGCCAGCAGTGAAGCGGCTAGCGGGTACACAGATACGCAGTATTTT.

This clone was counted between two and nine times. This chain uses TRBV6-5 with TRBJ1-2; D perhaps matches TRBD1 (5 bases). Germline V gene sequence: CDR1 MNHEY, CDR2 SVGAGI. The CDR3 totals 13 residues. V gave up 2 bases and J gave up 7 bases, with 11 bases separating them. This CDR3 is CASSYGTLRGYTF. The CDR3 nucleotides read TGTGCCAGCAGTTACGGGACTCTTCGTGGCTACACCTTC.

The chain joins TRBV6-5 to TRBJ2-7; the D is unclear. V was cut by 5 bases and J by 1 base, with 3 bases left in between. The CDR3 has 11 residues. CDR1 is MNHEY and CDR2 is SVGAGI in the germline V gene. The CDR3 spells CASSTSYEQYF. As DNA, the CDR3 is TGTGCCAGCAGTACATCCTACGAGCAGTACTTC.

V gene TRBV6-1 combines with J gene TRBJ2-5; D gene uncertain. CDR3 length: 15 amino acids. V was cut by 7 bases and J by 1 base, with 16 bases left in between. The germline V gene has CDR1 MNHNS and CDR2 SASEGT. CDR3 sequence: CASNDGQGVQETQYF. The CDR3, as DNA: TGTGCCAGCAATGATGGGCAAGGAGTCCAAGAGACCCAGTACTTC.

The chain carries TRBV27 and TRBJ1-2; tentatively, D is TRBD1 (6 bases). The CDR3 consists of 13 residues. Trimming shortened V by 6 bases and J by 4 bases, and 12 bases separated the two germline ends. Per germline, CDR1 MNHEY and CDR2 SMNVEV (reference sequence). The CDR3 protein is CASSQQGVYGYTF. CDR3 in DNA: TGTGCCAGCAGCCAACAGGGAGTCTATGGCTACACCTTC.

A few counts support this clone. The chain links TRBV7-3 to TRBJ2-7; the match to TRBD2 covers 10 bases. CDR1 and CDR2 (germline): SGHTA, FQGTGA. V was pared by 5 bases and J by 5 bases, with 9 bases of the junction left unmatched. This CDR3 region has 15 residues. The CDR3 region is CASSLMLAGVHEQYF. In DNA, the CDR3 is TGTGCCAGCAGCCTCATGCTAGCGGGAGTCCACGAGCAGTACTTC. Combining the CDR3 with reference TRBV7-3 and TRBJ2-7 gives the whole variable domain GAGVSQTPSNKVTEKGKYVELRCDPISGHTALYWYRQSLGQGPEFLIYFQGTGAADDSGLPNDRFFAVRPEGSVSTLKIQRTERGDSAVYLCASSLMLAGVHEQYFGPGTRLTVT.

This chain uses TRBV9 with TRBJ1-5, with a weak D call TRBD1 (5 bases). This CDR3 is 14 amino acids long. The germline CDR1 and CDR2 sequences are SGDLS and YYNGEE. V lost 4 bases and J 6 bases, leaving 14 bases between the germline ends. CDR3: CASSLGGGAQPQHF. The CDR3 nucleotides read TGTGCCAGCAGCCTCGGCGGAGGGGCTCAGCCCCAGCATTTT.

The genes are TRBV11-3 and TRBJ2-1; 8 bases line up with TRBD2. Trimming cost V 5 bases and J 4 bases; bases outside gene matches: 7. The germline gives CDR1 SGHNT, CDR2 YENEEA. This CDR3 has 15 residues. CDR3: CASSPSSGSYNEQFF. DNA for the CDR3: TGTGCCAGCAGCCCCTCCAGCGGGAGTTACAATGAGCAGTTCTTC.

V usage is TRBV18 and J usage is TRBJ1-5, with D unresolved. V lost 5 bases and J 1 base, leaving 6 bases between the germline ends. The CDR3 contains 13 residues. Germline V CDR1 and CDR2: KGHSH, LQKENI. The DNA for the CDR3 is TGTGCCAGCTCAACCGGGAGCAATCAGCCCCAGCATTTT. Protein sequence: CASSTGSNQPQHF.

The count of this clone is one. This rearrangement joins TRBV30 to TRBJ2-1, with 9 bases aligning to TRBD2. Germline V lookup: CDR1 GTSNPN, CDR2 SVGIG (reference sequence). The trim removed 0 bases at V and 4 bases at J, leaving 4 bases unmatched. The CDR3 is 15 amino acids. The CDR3 DNA reads as TGTGCCTGGAGTGTAGTGCTAGCGGGGTACAATGAGCAGTTCTTC. Protein sequence: CAWSVVLAGYNEQFF.

The chain is built from TRBV5-1 and TRBJ2-7, with TRBD1 as a possible D gene (5 bases). The length of the CDR3 is 12 residues. Deletions cut 0 bases from V and 5 bases from J, with 6 bases between. Germline loops: CDR1 SGHRS, CDR2 YFSETQ. The CDR3 is CASSLGQNEQYF. The CDR3 DNA reads TGCGCCAGCAGCTTGGGACAGAACGAGCAGTACTTC.

This chain uses TRBV4-1 with TRBJ2-3; D gene unclear. CDR3 length: 14 residues. Germline CDR1 reads MGHRA; CDR2 reads YSYEKL. V was pared by 5 bases and J by 2 bases, with 11 bases between. The CDR3 is CASSSRSFTDTQYF. Written as DNA, the CDR3 is TGCGCCAGCAGCTCCAGGTCTTTCACAGATACGCAGTATTTT.

V gene TRBV6-5 combines with J gene TRBJ2-7; no reliable D call. Looked up from germline, CDR1 is MNHEY and CDR2 is SVGAGI. V lost 0 bases, J lost 6 bases, and 9 bases lay in between. The CDR3 totals 13 residues. The CDR3 region is CASSYSIRAEQYF. The CDR3 DNA reads TGTGCCAGCAGTTACTCGATACGTGCCGAGCAGTACTTC.

V and J are TRBV5-6 and TRBJ2-5, with 8 positions matching TRBD1. The CDR3 loop spans 14 amino acids. Trimming at V came to 3 bases and at J to 5 bases, leaving 6 bases not matched to a gene. Germline values: CDR1 SGHDT, CDR2 YYEEEE. CDR3 DNA sequence: TGTGCCAGCAGCTGGCAGGGGGCGGGGGAGACCCAGTACTTC. Translation: CASSWQGAGETQYF. The full variable domain, with the rest looked up from reference TRBV5-6 and TRBJ2-5, is DAGVTQSPTHLIKTRGQQVTLRCSPKSGHDTVSWYQQALGQGPQFIFQYYEEEERQRGNFPDRFSGHQFPNYSSELNVNALLLGDSALYLCASSWQGAGETQYFGPGTRLLVL.

The rearrangement links TRBV4-2 to TRBJ2-1, with 10 bases matching TRBD1. CDR3 length equals 15 residues. The germline CDR1 and CDR2 sequences are LGHNA and YNFKEQ. The V and J ends lost 2 bases and 6 bases, in that order; junction bases with no gene match: 4. Here the CDR3 reads CASSQKTGGFNEQFF. In DNA, the CDR3 is TGTGCCAGCAGCCAAAAGACAGGGGGCTTCAATGAGCAGTTCTTC.

The chain employs TRBV11-2 and TRBJ2-4, with D unclear. CDR3 length: 12 residues. The germline gives CDR1 SGHAT, CDR2 FQNNGV. V was cut by 3 bases and J by 4 bases, with 4 bases left in between. The CDR3 DNA is TGTGCCAGCAGCTTGCTAAAAAACATTCAGTACTTC. As protein: CASSLLKNIQYF.

The CDR3 reads CASSLIAGMVNTGELFF. CDR3 nucleotide sequence: TGTGCCAGCAGCCTTATAGCGGGAATGGTAAACACCGGGGAGCTGTTTTTT. The rearrangement uses TRBV4-2 and TRBJ2-2, with 8 positions matching TRBD2. The CDR3 has 17 residues. Trimming removed 4 bases from V and 2 bases from J; junction bases left unmatched: 9. In germline, CDR1 is LGHNA, CDR2 YNFKEQ.

The CDR3 DNA reads as TGTGCCAGCAGCCCTTTCAGCGTGTACAATGAGCAGTTCTTC. Its translation: CASSPFSVYNEQFF. The V and J genes are TRBV9 and TRBJ2-1; D not resolved. Germline V CDR1 and CDR2: SGDLS, YYNGEE. The CDR3 runs to 14 residues. The V end was cut by 4 bases, the J end by 4 bases, with 12 bases between.

The gene calls are TRBV21-1 and TRBJ1-5. TRBV21-1 constitutes a pseudogene. The CDR3 length is 10 residues. The CDR3 here is CASRTRRGHF. The CDR3 DNA is TGTGCCAGCAGAACCCGGAGGGGGCATTTT.

The genes are TRBV11-1 and TRBJ2-5; D remains unclear. The CDR3 length is 11 residues. CDR1 and CDR2 from the germline V gene are SGHAT and FQDESV (reference sequence). Trimming took 2 bases from V and 2 from J, leaving 0 bases between them. CDR3 residues: CASSLQETQYF. As DNA, the CDR3 is TGTGCCAGCAGCTTACAAGAGACCCAGTACTTC.